These 19 T cell receptor beta chains share one sample of origin, sequenced in a study of long-term antiretroviral therapy in people with HIV. The authors ran the immunoSEQ assay, v3.0, at survey level. The data were produced by immunoSEQ multiplex PCR, yet TCRdb's version contains in-frame clones alone and is incomplete. The profile covers roughly 50,000 clones, with around four fifths appearing a single time and around 3% taken by the ten largest. The source material was unsorted PBMCs, sampled 0.8 years after starting antiretroviral therapy. These receptors were taken from a woman aged 18-29 years with HIV.

The rearrangement links TRBV7-3 to TRBJ2-1; TRBD1 matches at 8 bases. V was clipped by 1 base and J by 3 bases; unmatched bases: 8. Germline V CDR1 and CDR2: SGHTA, FQGTGA. The CDR3 totals 17 residues. CDR3 sequence: CASSLRPGGADYNEQFF. CDR3 bases: TGTGCCAGCAGCTTAAGGCCAGGGGGCGCTGACTACAATGAGCAGTTCTTC.

This clone has just one count. The chain combines TRBV19 with TRBJ2-2; D uncertain. Trimming shortened V by 10 bases and J by 6 bases, and 15 bases separated the two germline ends. This CDR3 region has 13 residues. Germline V gives CDR1 LNHDA, CDR2 SQIVND (reference sequence). The CDR3 is CATTDLPPGELFF. CDR3 DNA sequence: TGTGCCACCACGGACCTCCCCCCCGGGGAGCTGTTTTTT.

The genes are TRBV6-6 and TRBJ2-2; tentative D call: TRBD1 (6 bases). The CDR3 runs to 14 residues. Trimming took 6 bases from V and 10 from J, leaving 18 bases between them. Germline V CDR1 and CDR2: MNHNY, SVGAGI (reference sequence). The CDR3 sequence: CASRAGWGTTELFF. CDR3 sequence (DNA): TGTGCCAGCAGGGCCGGGTGGGGGACAACGGAGCTGTTTTTT.

The V and J genes are TRBV5-1 and TRBJ2-3; 10 nucleotides match TRBD2. Germline V gives CDR1 SGHRS, CDR2 YFSETQ. There are 14 residues in the CDR3. V lost 4 bases to trimming and J lost 8 bases; unmatched junction nucleotides: 7. In nucleotides, the CDR3 is TGCGCCAGCAGCCCAGACCGACTAGCGGGTACGCAGTATTTT. Translation: CASSPDRLAGTQYF.

The chain combines TRBV2 with TRBJ2-7, with 12 bases matching TRBD2. This CDR3 has 17 residues. CDR1 SNHLY and CDR2 FYNNEI come from the germline V gene. V gave up 7 bases and J gave up 6 bases; unmatched junction bases: 16. The CDR3 DNA reads as TGTGCCAGCACAACCAACACGCCACTAGCGGGAGGAACCGAGCAGTACTTC. This sequence encodes CASTTNTPLAGGTEQYF.

This clone was counted between two and nine times. The chain carries TRBV9 and TRBJ2-1; D uncertain. Trimming removed 0 bases from V and 5 bases from J, with 3 bases in between. This CDR3 contains 12 residues. Germline CDR1 and CDR2: SGDLS and YYNGEE. The CDR3 DNA is TGTGCCAGCAGCGTAGAGCACAATGAGCAGTTCTTC. Its protein is CASSVEHNEQFF.

V gene TRBV4-3 combines with J gene TRBJ1-2, with 8 positions matching TRBD1. This CDR3 is 15 amino acids long. Germline CDR1 LGHNA, CDR2 YSLEER. V lost 4 bases and J lost 7; bases outside the gene matches: 11. CDR3 sequence: CASSPSRQGARGYTF. The CDR3 DNA sequence: TGCGCCAGCAGCCCCTCGCGGCAGGGGGCGCGTGGCTACACCTTC.

This clone was detected only a few times. The chain links TRBV7-2 to TRBJ1-3; 7 bases map to TRBD1. This CDR3 is built from 15 residues. Losses at the gene ends were 5 bases for V and 4 bases for J; bases not matched to a gene: 8. CDR1 is SGHTA, CDR2 FQGNSA, per germline. CDR3 sequence reads: CASSLYRGGGNTIYF. For the CDR3, the DNA is TGTGCCAGCAGCCTGTACAGGGGCGGCGGAAACACCATATATTTT.

Remarks on this clone: An end of the junction does not agree with germline; a read error may underlie this. The rearrangement joins TRBV23-1 to TRBJ2-7; possibly TRBD1 for D (5 bases). TRBV23-1 is an ORF, with its function uncertain. This CDR3 has 17 residues. The CDR3 loop reads CASSQNNLRVKSSEQYF. The CDR3 nucleotides are TGCGCCAGCAGTCAAAATAACCTCAGGGTCAAGTCCTCCGAGCAGTACTTC.

The chain combines TRBV7-9 with TRBJ2-1, with 8 bases identical to TRBD1. Germline CDR1 reads SEHNR; CDR2 reads FQNEAQ (reference sequence). CDR3 length equals 15 residues. V lost 2 bases, J lost 7 bases, and 7 bases stayed unmatched. CDR3 loop: CASSLSQGARNEQFF. The CDR3 nucleotides read TGTGCCAGCAGCTTAAGTCAGGGGGCGCGAAATGAGCAGTTCTTC.

DNA of the CDR3: TGTGCCAGCAGCGCAGACTCGGCCTACGAGCAGTACTTC. This sequence encodes CASSADSAYEQYF. V gene TRBV7-3 combines with J gene TRBJ2-7; D gene unclear. Germline V gene data show CDR1 as SGHTA and CDR2 as FQGTGA. The length of the CDR3 is 13 residues. V lost 5 bases and J 2 bases, leaving 10 bases between the germline ends.

The rearrangement joins TRBV14 to TRBJ2-7; 12 bases fit TRBD1. With 1 base clipped from V and 3 bases from J, the junction kept 19 bases outside the gene matches. This CDR3 has 21 residues. In germline, CDR1 is SGHDN, CDR2 FVKESK. For the CDR3, the DNA is TGTGCCAGCAGCCAAGTGGTTGGGGACAGGGGGCGCGCCGTACCCTTCTACGAGCAGTACTTC. It encodes CASSQVVGDRGRAVPFYEQYF.

The CDR3: CASSQRGGTSGSNEQFF. Written as DNA, the CDR3 is TGTGCCAGCAGCCAGAGGGGCGGGACTAGCGGGAGCAATGAGCAGTTCTTC. The chain recombines TRBV13 with TRBJ2-1; 14 bases line up with TRBD2. J was trimmed by 6 bases and V by 5 bases; bases with no gene match: 9. Germline values: CDR1 PRHDT, CDR2 FYEKMQ (reference sequence). CDR3 size: 17 residues.

This chain connects TRBV7-2 to TRBJ2-5; a weak D match, TRBD1 (5 bases). The length of the CDR3 is 14 residues. V was clipped by 4 bases and J by 2 bases, with 11 bases between them. From germline, CDR1 is SGHTA and CDR2 FQGNSA. CDR3 sequence reads: CASSSSGIQETQYF. The DNA for the CDR3 is TGTGCCAGCAGCTCGTCAGGGATTCAAGAGACCCAGTACTTC.

The chain is built from TRBV5-1 and TRBJ1-4; D gene unclear. The V gene lost 0 bases and the J gene lost 2 bases, with 20 bases spanning the gap. This CDR3 contains 19 residues. The germline CDR1 and CDR2 sequences are SGHRS and YFSETQ. Here the CDR3 reads CASSLGPDAVTRTNEKLFF. Written as DNA, the CDR3 is TGCGCCAGCAGCTTGGGTCCTGACGCGGTTACGAGGACTAATGAAAAACTGTTTTTT.

A note on this clone: A much larger clone is a single base away; this may be a read error. CDR3 bases: TGTGCCAGCAGCTGGACAGTCCAAGAGACCCAGTACTTC. Translation: CASSWTVQETQYF. This chain uses TRBV6-6 with TRBJ2-5, with a possible D match to TRBD1 (6 bases). Germline V gives CDR1 MNHNY, CDR2 SVGAGI (reference sequence). The CDR3 has 13 residues. The V end was cut by 6 bases, the J end by 1 base, with 9 bases between.

This clone was found once. J is TRBJ2-7 and V is TRBV28, with TRBD1 matching 9 bases. J gave up 5 bases and V 0 bases, and 8 bases lay outside the gene matches. The CDR3 length is 16 residues. Germline assignment: CDR1 MDHEN and CDR2 SYDVKM. DNA for the CDR3: TGTGCCAGCAGTTTATGGACGGGACAGGGTATCCACGAGCAGTACTTC. It codes for CASSLWTGQGIHEQYF.

V is TRBV5-6 and J is TRBJ1-4, with 8 positions matching TRBD1. The length of the CDR3 is 15 residues. J gave up 7 bases and V 6 bases, and 11 bases lay outside the gene matches. Per germline, CDR1 SGHDT and CDR2 YYEEEE. The CDR3: CASTYSRGRSEKLFF. The DNA of the CDR3 is TGTGCCAGCACCTACTCCAGGGGGCGCTCTGAAAAACTGTTTTTT.

In nucleotides, the CDR3 is TGTGCCAGCACCATCGAGGAGAGCACAGATACGCAGTATTTT. Translating it yields CASTIEESTDTQYF. The V call is TRBV28, the J call TRBJ2-3; D not resolved. Trimming stripped 7 bases from V and 0 bases from J, with 11 bases between. This CDR3 region has 14 residues. Germline V lookup: CDR1 MDHEN, CDR2 SYDVKM.